This T cell receptor (beta chain) was identified during a study of shared clonotypes between healthy human individuals. Whole-study context: Participating donors consisted of two women and a few men aged 18 to 49.

The ends were cut back, 5 bases at V and 4 bases at J, with 8 bases in the middle. The CDR3 is 13 amino acids. Germline V lookup: CDR1 MNHEY, CDR2 SMNVEV (reference sequence). At a deep level, the assay was run. The table came from immunoSEQ multiplex PCR; TCRdb's copy has only in-frame clones and leaves some out. The sample has approximately 500,000 clones; 70% to 80% are singletons. With respect to this clone: Its target is not known.

Whole-study results and caveats: Deeper or shallower sequencing was expected to change how clonotypes are shared among donors.

The receptor was derived from a woman in her thirties or forties in good health. Some clones in this sample may be carry-over from other donors' samples. The chain couples TRBV27 to TRBJ2-2; unclear D gene. Sequencing was done on a sample of PBMCs. The CDR3 coding sequence is TGTGCCAGCAGTCCCAGCTTCACCGGGGAGCTGTTTTTT. Amino acids: CASSPSFTGELFF.